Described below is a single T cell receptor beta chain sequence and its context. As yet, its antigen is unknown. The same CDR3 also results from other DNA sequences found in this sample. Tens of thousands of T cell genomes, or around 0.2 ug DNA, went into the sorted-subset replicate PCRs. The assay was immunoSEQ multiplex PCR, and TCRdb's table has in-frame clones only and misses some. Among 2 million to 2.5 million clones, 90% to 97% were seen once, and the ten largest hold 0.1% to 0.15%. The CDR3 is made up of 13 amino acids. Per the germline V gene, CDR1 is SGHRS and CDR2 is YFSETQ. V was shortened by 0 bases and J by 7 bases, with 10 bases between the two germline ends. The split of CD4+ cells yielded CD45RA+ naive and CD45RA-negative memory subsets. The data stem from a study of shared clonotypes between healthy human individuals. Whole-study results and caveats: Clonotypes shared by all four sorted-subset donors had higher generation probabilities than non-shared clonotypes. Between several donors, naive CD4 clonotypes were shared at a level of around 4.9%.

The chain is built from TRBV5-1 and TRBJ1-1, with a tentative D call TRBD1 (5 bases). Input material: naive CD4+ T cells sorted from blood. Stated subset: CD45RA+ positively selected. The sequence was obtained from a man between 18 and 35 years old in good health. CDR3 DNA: TGCGCCAGCAGCTTGGCAGGGAGGAGTGAAGCTTTCTTT. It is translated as CASSLAGRSEAFF.